Sequencing of this T cell receptor beta chain was carried out in a study of regulatory T cells in long-lasting Graves disease. Study information: Recently diagnosed Graves' patients had received antithyroid drugs for under 3 months.

At least ten counts were recorded for this clonotype. Investigators prepared the TCR beta libraries by applying iRepertoire HTBI primers and Arm-PCR of CDR3 regions. TCRdb redid the calling of the multiplex PCR reads with MiXCR, one entry per CDR3 protein. Of hundreds of thousands of distinct CDR3 sequences in the sample, roughly 15% were seen once. Time point described: newly diagnosed GD, antithyroid drugs for less than 3 months. PBMC-derived RNA was used for the TCR library. J gave up 2 bases and V 6 bases, and 7 bases lay outside the gene matches. The CDR3 loop spans 15 amino acids. Per the germline V gene, CDR1 is MNHEY and CDR2 is SMNVEV (reference sequence). This sample also belongs to another study, concerning T cells in Graves' hyperthyroidism and ophthalmopathy. This second study notes: Thyroid ultrasound, orbital computed tomography, clinical symptoms, and serum thyroxine and TRAb underpinned diagnoses. HTBI primers were used for first-round RT-PCR of the TCR CDR3. In simple terms, a model built on 13 V-J features told ophthalmopathy apart from stable hyperthyroidism.

The specimen was peripheral blood mononuclear cells (PBMCs), collected at new diagnosis, from a patient treated with antithyroid drugs. This TCR was sampled from a woman aged 25 to 39 with Graves disease. The chain combines TRBV27 with TRBJ1-5; 7 positions agree with TRBD1. The CDR3 bases are TGTGCCAGCAGCCGACAGGGCGTAGGCAATCAGCCCCAGCATTTT. It codes for CASSRQGVGNQPQHF.